This note documents a single T cell receptor (beta chain) sequence. Authors' data handling: Reference gene primers were amplified, and this amplification served to estimate nucleated cell counts. Profiling relied on immunoSEQ multiplex PCR, and the TCRdb table lists in-frame clones only, not all of them. The V and J calls and clone size come from that table; D and trimming were worked out from the DNA. Of 100,000 to 130,000 clones detected, 88% appear once; the ten largest clones hold approximately 2.5%. The data were obtained in a study of blood T cell repertoires in COVID-19. Study overall: Samples came from the United States, Italy and Spain, spanning acute and convalescent COVID-19. In each case, the material was cDNA or gDNA derived from T cells, B-cell-depleted T cells, or PBMCs.

This TCR was sampled from a human donor in a cohort sampled during active COVID-19. Sequencing was carried out using peripheral blood.

CDR3 in amino acids: CASSETSDSYEQYF. CDR3 bases: TGTGCCAGCAGTGAAACTAGCGACTCCTACGAGCAGTACTTC. The chain has TRBV2 and TRBJ2-7; 7 bases align to TRBD2. The J segment lost 0 bases and the V segment lost 2 bases, leaving 1 base of the junction unmatched. This CDR3 has 14 residues. Germline lookup yields CDR1 SNHLY and CDR2 FYNNEI.